Listed here is a single T cell receptor (beta chain). The entry originates in a study of cytomegalovirus exposure and HLA in healthy donors. The PCR ran on 60 Vbeta and 13 Jbeta primers. Sequenced by immunoSEQ multiplex PCR; TCRdb stores in-frame clones only, minus some. The table gives about 150,000 clones; the top ten clones make up under 2% of it. The CDR3 spans 18 residues. In germline, CDR1 is SGHVS, CDR2 FQNEAQ. With V trimmed by 1 base and J by 4 bases, 9 bases remained unmatched. Sequenced: PBMCs. The chain links TRBV7-8 to TRBJ2-1; 11 nucleotides line up with TRBD2. The TCR originated in a woman aged 50 to 60 in good health and CMV-seronegative. Written as DNA, the CDR3 is TGTGCCAGCAGCTTAGGACCGCTAGCGGGAGGAATATACAATGAGCAGTTCTTC. Amino acids: CASSLGPLAGGIYNEQFF.